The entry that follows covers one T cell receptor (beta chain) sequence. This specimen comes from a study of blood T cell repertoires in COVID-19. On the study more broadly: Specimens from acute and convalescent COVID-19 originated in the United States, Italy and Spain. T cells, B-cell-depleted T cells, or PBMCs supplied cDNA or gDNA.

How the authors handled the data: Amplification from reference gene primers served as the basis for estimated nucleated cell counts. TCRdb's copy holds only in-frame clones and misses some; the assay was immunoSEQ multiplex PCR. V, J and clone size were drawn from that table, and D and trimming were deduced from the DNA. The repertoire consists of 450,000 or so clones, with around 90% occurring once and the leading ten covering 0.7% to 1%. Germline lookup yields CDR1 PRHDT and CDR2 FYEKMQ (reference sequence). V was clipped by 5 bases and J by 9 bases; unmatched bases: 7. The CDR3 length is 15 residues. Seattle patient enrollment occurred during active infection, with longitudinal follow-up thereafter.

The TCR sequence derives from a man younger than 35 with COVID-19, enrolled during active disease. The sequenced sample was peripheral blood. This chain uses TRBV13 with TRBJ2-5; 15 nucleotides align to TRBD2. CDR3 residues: CASSEGLAGGAAQYF. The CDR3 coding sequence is TGTGCCAGCAGCGAAGGACTAGCGGGGGGGGCGGCCCAGTACTTC.